These 5 T cell receptor beta chains came from one sample sequenced in a study of T cells after yellow fever vaccination. One entry per CDR3 protein, called by TCRdb with MiXCR from the 5' RACE reads. The table has 500,000 to 650,000 distinct CDR3 sequences, around an eighth seen once. Sequenced here: PBMCs, sampled on the day of the yellow fever booster vaccination. Source of these receptors: a man aged 25 to 40 who received the YFV17D yellow fever vaccine.

The V gene is TRBV12-3 or TRBV12-4, the J gene TRBJ2-1; 9 bases are shared with TRBD1. The CDR3 length is 16 residues. J was trimmed by 8 bases and V by 3 bases; bases with no gene match: 11. The CDR3 DNA sequence: TGTGCCAGCAGTTTTTTTGGGACAGGGTTAGTCGATGAGCAGTTCTTC. It specifies CASSFFGTGLVDEQFF.

This clonotype was seen at least ten times. The V and J genes are TRBV6-6 and TRBJ2-7, with D hard to call. Germline V CDR1 and CDR2: MNHNY, SVGAGI (reference sequence). The V end lost 2 bases, the J end lost 0 bases, and 5 bases lay between the germline ends. The CDR3 is 13 amino acids. CDR3 in amino acids: CASSYGNSYEQYF. Here the CDR3 DNA reads TGTGCCAGCAGTTACGGCAACTCCTACGAGCAGTACTTC.

In this sample, this clonotype turned up a few times. This chain connects TRBV7-2 to TRBJ1-1; possibly TRBD1 for D (5 bases). V was cut by 7 bases and J by 4 bases, with 13 bases left in between. Germline-derived CDR1 and CDR2 are SGHTA and FQGNSA. CDR3 length: 13 residues. This CDR3 reads CASTSGVGTEAFF. CDR3 sequence (DNA): TGTGCCAGCACCTCGGGGGTGGGCACTGAAGCTTTCTTT.

This clonotype appeared many times. The chain is built from TRBV7-9 and TRBJ2-1; D not resolved. Trimming shortened V by 1 base and J by 6 bases, and 13 bases separated the two germline ends. Germline assignment: CDR1 SEHNR and CDR2 FQNEAQ (reference sequence). CDR3 length equals 15 residues. The CDR3 bases are TGTGCCAGCAGCTTAGGTTCCCCGCGAACCAATGAGCAGTTCTTC. Translation: CASSLGSPRTNEQFF.

This clonotype occurred a few times. The chain joins TRBV5-5 to TRBJ2-7, with 7 bases identical to TRBD1. The V and J ends lost 4 bases and 2 bases, in that order; junction bases with no gene match: 9. The CDR3 covers 15 residues. Germline V lookup: CDR1 SGHKS, CDR2 YYEKEE (reference sequence). CDR3 in DNA: TGTGCCAGCAGCCCCACAGGGGAACGGACCTACGAGCAGTACTTC. Translating gives CASSPTGERTYEQYF.